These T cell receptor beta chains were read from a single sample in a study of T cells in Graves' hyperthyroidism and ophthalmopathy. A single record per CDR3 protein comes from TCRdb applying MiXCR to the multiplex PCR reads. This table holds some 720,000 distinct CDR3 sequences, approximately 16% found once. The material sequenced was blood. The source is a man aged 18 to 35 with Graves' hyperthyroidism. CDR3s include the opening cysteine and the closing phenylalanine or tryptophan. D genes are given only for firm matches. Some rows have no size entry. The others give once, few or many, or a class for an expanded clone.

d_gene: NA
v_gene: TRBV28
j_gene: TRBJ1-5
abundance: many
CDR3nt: TGTGCCAGCAGTTTCCTACTTCCGGGGCAGCCCCAGCATTTT
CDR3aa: CASSFLLPGQPQHF

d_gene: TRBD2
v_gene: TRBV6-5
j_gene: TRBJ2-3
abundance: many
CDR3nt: TGTGCCAGCAGTTACTCGACTAGCGGCTACACAGATACGCAGTATTTT
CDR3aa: CASSYSTSGYTDTQYF

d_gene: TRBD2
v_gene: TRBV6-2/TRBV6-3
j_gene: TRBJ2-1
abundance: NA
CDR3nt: TGTGCCAGCAGTTACCCGGGGCTAGCGGGAGTCGCCAATGAGCAGTTCTTC
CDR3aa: CASSYPGLAGVANEQFF

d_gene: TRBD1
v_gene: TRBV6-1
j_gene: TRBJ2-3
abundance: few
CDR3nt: TGTGCCAGCAGCCGGGGACACAGGGGAGAAGGTACGCAGTATTTT
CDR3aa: CASSRGHRGEGTQYF

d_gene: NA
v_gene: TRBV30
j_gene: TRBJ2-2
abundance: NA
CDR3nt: TGTGCCTGGAGGGGACCCCCGAACACCGGGGAGCTGTTTTTT
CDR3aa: CAWRGPPNTGELFF

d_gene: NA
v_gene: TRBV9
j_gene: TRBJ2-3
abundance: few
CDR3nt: TGTGCCAGCAGCGTAAACCCGGACGGGAGCACAGATACGCAGTATTTT
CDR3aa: CASSVNPDGSTDTQYF

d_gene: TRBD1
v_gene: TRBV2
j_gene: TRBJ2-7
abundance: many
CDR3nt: TGTGCCAGCGGGGGACAGGGGAACTACGAGCAGTACTTC
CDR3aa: CASGGQGNYEQYF

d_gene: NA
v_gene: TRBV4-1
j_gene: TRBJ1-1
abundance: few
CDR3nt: TGCGCCAGCAGCCAAGAGGGGGAAAACACTGAAGCTTTCTTT
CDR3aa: CASSQEGENTEAFF

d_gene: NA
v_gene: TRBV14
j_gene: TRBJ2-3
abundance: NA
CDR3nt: TGTGCCAGCAGCCAAGAAGGACCCACAGATACGCAGTATTTT
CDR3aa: CASSQEGPTDTQYF

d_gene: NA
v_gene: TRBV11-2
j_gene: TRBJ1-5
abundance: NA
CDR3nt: TGTGCCAGCAGCCAACTCTCGGTTGGAAAGCAGCCCCAGCATTTT
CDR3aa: CASSQLSVGKQPQHF

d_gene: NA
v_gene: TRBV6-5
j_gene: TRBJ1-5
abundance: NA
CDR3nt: TGTGCCAGCAGTTTCCAGCCTTACACGGCCAATCAGCCCCAGCATTTT
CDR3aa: CASSFQPYTANQPQHF

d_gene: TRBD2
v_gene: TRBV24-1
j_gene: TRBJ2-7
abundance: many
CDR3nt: TGTGCCACCAGTGACCCTACTAGCGGAGTCTACGAGCAGTACTTC
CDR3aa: CATSDPTSGVYEQYF

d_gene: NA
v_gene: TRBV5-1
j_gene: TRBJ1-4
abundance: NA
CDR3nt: TGCGCCAGCAGCTTGGGGCTGTCTAAGGGCGAAAAACTGTTTTTT
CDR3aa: CASSLGLSKGEKLFF

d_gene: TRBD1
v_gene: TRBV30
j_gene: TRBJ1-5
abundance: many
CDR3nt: TGTGCCTGGAGCGGGACAGGGGACGCCCAGCCCCAGCATTTT
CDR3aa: CAWSGTGDAQPQHF

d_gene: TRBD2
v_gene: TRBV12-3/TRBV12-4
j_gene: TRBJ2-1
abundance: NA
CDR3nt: TGTGCCAGCAAGTCAGCCGGGACTAGCGCCTACAATGAGCAGTTCTTC
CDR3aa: CASKSAGTSAYNEQFF

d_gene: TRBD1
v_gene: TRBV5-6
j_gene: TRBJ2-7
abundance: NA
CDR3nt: TGTGCCAGCAGCTTGGCGGGACAGGACGGGCAGTACTTC
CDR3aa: CASSLAGQDGQYF

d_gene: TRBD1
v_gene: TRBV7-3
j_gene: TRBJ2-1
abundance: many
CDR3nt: TGTGCCAGCAGCTTAGCCCCGACAGGGAGCTCCTACAATGAGCAGTTCTTC
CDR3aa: CASSLAPTGSSYNEQFF

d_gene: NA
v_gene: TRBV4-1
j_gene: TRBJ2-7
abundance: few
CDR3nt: TGCGCCAGCAGCCAAGATTTTCCGGGGAACGCCGGCTACGAGCAGTACTTC
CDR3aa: CASSQDFPGNAGYEQYF

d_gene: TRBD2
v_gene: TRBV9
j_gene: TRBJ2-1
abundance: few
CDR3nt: TGTGCCAGCAGCGCCCCTGGCGGGAGAGAGTATGAGCAGTTCTTC
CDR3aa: CASSAPGGREYEQFF

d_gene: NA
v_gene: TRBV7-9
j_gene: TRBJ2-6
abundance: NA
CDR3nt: TGTGCCAGTTCGGGTTCTGGGGCCAACGTCCTGACTTTC
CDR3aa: CASSGSGANVLTF

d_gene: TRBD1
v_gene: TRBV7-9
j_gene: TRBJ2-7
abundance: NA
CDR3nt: TGTGCCAGCAGCTTGGCCTCGGGACAGTTTCTTTCCTACGAGCAGTACTTC
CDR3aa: CASSLASGQFLSYEQYF

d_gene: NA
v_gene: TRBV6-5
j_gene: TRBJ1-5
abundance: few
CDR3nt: TGTGCCAGCAGTTACAGCTACCTTAGCAATCAGCCCCAGCATTTT
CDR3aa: CASSYSYLSNQPQHF

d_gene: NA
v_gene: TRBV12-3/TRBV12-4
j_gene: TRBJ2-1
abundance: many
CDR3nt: TGTGCCAGCAGTTACGAAGATACCTACAATGAGCAGTTCTTC
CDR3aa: CASSYEDTYNEQFF

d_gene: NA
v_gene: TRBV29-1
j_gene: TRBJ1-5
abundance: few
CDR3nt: TGCAGCGCTACATTTTTCAATCAGCCCCAGCATTTT
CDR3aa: CSATFFNQPQHF

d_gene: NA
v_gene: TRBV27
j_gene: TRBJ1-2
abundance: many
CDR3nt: TGTGCCAGCAGTTTATCGGGACGTCTGATCTATGGCTACACCTTC
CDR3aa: CASSLSGRLIYGYTF

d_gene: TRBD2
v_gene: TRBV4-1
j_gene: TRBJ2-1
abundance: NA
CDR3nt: TGCGCCAGCAGCCAAGCGCGTACTAGCGGGAGCTACAATGAGCAGTTCTTC
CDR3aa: CASSQARTSGSYNEQFF

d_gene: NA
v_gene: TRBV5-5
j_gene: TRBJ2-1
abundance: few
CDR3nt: TGTGCCAGCAGCCCCAGGGTACAGAGCTCCTACAATGAGCAGTTCTTC
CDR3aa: CASSPRVQSSYNEQFF

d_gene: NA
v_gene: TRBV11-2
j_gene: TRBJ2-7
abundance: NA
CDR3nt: TGTGCCAGCAGCTTAGGGGCCTCCTTTCCCGGTTGGTTTTACGAGCAGTACTTC
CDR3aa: CASSLGASFPGWFYEQYF

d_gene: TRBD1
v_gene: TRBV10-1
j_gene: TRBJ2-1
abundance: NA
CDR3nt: TGCGCCAGCAGTGGACCGGGACAGGGTAGGAATGAGCAGTTCTTC
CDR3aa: CASSGPGQGRNEQFF

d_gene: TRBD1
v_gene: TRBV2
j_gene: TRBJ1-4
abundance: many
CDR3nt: TGTGCCAGCAGAACGACGCGGACAGGGGAAGGAAAACTGTTTTTT
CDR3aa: CASRTTRTGEGKLFF

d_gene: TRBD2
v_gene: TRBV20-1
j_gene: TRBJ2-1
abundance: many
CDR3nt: TGCAGTGCCGAGATACGGGTAGCGGGAGTAGCTGAGCAGTTCTTC
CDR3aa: CSAEIRVAGVAEQFF

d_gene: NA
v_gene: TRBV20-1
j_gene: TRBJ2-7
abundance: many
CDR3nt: TGCAGTGCTAGAGAAACAGGGTTGTACGAGCAGTACTTC
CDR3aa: CSARETGLYEQYF

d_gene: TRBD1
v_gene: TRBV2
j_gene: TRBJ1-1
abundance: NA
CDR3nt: TGTGCCAGCAGGGATGACAGGGTTAGGAATACTGAAGCTTTCTTT
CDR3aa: CASRDDRVRNTEAFF

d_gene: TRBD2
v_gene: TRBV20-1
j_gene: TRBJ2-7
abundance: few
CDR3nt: TGCAGTGCTAGGGGGCCTAGCGGGAGGTCCCCCTACGAGCAGTACTTC
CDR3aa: CSARGPSGRSPYEQYF

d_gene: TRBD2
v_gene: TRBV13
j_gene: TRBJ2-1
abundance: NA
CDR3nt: TGTGCCAGCAACTCACTAGCGGGCCCCCCCCACAATGAGCAGTTCTTC
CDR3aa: CASNSLAGPPHNEQFF

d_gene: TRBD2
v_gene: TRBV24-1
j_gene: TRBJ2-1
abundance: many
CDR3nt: TGTGCCACCAGTGACCCCGGGACTAGTCTGTACAATGAGCAGTTCTTC
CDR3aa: CATSDPGTSLYNEQFF

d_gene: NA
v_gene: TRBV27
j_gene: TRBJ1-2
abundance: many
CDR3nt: TGTGCCAGCAGTCCGGATGCAGGCGCCCCAGGGGACTATGGCTACACCTTC
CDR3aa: CASSPDAGAPGDYGYTF

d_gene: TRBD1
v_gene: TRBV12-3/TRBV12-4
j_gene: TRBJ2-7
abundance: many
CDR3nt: TGTGCCAGCACCTTTCAGGGGGTCTACGAGCAGTACTTC
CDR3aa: CASTFQGVYEQYF

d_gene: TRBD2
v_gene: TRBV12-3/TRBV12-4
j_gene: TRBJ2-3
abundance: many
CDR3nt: TGTGCCAGCATCCTCTTGGGGGGGGATACGCAGTATTTT
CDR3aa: CASILLGGDTQYF

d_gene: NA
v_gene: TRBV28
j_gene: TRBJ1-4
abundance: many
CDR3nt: TGTGCCAGCAGCCCCGGGGGGCCTGCAACTAATGAAAAACTGTTTTTT
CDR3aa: CASSPGGPATNEKLFF

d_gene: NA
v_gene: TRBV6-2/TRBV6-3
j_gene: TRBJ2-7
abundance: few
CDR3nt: TGTGCCAGCAGTTATATAGTGGGAGTTGCCCCCCACTACGAGCAGTACTTC
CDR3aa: CASSYIVGVAPHYEQYF

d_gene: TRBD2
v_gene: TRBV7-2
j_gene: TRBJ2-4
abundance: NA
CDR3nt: TGTGCCAGCAGCTTAGGAGCGGGGGGAGTGAAGTCCAAAAACATTCAGTACTTC
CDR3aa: CASSLGAGGVKSKNIQYF

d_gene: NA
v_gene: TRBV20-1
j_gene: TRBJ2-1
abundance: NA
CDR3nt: TGCAGTGCCGGGGAGTTGGGGTCCTACAATGAGCAGTTCTTC
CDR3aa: CSAGELGSYNEQFF

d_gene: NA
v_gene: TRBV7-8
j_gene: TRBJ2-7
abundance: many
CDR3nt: TGTGCCAGCAGCTTGGGGTCTGTCCGTGCCTACGAGCAGTACTTC
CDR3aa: CASSLGSVRAYEQYF

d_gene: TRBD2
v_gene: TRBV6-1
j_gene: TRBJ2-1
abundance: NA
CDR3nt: TGTGCCAGCAGTCTCGCGGCTAGCGGGAGGTGGTCCTACAATGAGCAGTTCTTC
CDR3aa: CASSLAASGRWSYNEQFF

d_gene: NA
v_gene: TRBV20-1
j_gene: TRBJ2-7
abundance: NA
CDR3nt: TGCAGTGCTCCTGGACACATTCTAACCAGCTCCTACGAGCAGTACTTC
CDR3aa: CSAPGHILTSSYEQYF

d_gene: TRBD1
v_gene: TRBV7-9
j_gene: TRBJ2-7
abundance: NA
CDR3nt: TGTGCCAGCAGCTTAGCGGCAGGGGGCGGCGAGCAGTACTTC
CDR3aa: CASSLAAGGGEQYF

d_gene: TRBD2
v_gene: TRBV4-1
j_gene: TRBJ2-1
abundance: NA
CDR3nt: TGCGCCAGCAGCCAACGTCCTGTGTTAGCGGGAGAAAGTGAGCAGTTCTTC
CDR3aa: CASSQRPVLAGESEQFF